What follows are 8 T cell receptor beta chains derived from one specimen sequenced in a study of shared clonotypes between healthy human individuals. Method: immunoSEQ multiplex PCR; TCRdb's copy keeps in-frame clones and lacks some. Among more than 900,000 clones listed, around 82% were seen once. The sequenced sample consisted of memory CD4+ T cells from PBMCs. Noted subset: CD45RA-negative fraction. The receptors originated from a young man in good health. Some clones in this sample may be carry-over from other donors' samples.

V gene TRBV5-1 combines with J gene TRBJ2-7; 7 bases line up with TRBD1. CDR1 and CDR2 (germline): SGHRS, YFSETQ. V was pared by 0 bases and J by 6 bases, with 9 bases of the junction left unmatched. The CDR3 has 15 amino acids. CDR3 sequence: CASSLEWDSTPEQYF. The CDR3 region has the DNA TGCGCCAGCAGCTTGGAATGGGACAGCACGCCCGAGCAGTACTTC.

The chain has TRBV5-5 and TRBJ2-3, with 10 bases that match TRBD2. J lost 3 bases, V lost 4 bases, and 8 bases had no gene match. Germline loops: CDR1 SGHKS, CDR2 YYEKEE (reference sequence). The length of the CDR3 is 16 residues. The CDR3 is CASSTITSGATDTQYF. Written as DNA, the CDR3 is TGTGCCAGCAGCACCATTACTAGCGGGGCTACAGATACGCAGTATTTT.

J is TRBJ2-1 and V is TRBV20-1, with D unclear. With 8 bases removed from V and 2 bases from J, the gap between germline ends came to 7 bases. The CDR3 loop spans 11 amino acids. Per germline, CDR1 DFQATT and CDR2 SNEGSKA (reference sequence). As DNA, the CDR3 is TGCAGTATGGTACCCTACAATGAGCAGTTCTTC. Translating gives CSMVPYNEQFF.

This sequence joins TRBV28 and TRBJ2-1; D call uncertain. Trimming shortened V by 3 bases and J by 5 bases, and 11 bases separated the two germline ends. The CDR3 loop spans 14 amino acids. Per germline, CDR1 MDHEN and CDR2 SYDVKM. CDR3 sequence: CASSLGGPHNEQFF. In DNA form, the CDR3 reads TGTGCCAGCAGTTTGGGCGGCCCGCACAATGAGCAGTTCTTC.

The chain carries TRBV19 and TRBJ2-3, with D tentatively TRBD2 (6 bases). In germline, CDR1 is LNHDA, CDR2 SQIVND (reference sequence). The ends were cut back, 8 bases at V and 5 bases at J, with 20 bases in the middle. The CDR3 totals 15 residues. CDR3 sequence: CASRPTGRRGDTQYF. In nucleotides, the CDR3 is TGTGCCAGTCGTCCGACCGGGAGACGCGGAGATACGCAGTATTTT. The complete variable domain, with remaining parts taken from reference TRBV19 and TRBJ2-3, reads DGGITQSPKYLFRKEGQNVTLSCEQNLNHDAMYWYRQDPGQGLRLIYYSQIVNDFQKGDIAEGYSVSREKKESFPLTVTSAQKNPTAFYLCASRPTGRRGDTQYFGPGTRLTVL.

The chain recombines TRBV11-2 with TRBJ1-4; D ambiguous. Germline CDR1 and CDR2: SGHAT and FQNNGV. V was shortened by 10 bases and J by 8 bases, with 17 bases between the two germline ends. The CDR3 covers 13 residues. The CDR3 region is CATSAGRKEKLFF. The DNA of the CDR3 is TGTGCCACTTCTGCCGGGAGGAAAGAAAAACTGTTTTTT.

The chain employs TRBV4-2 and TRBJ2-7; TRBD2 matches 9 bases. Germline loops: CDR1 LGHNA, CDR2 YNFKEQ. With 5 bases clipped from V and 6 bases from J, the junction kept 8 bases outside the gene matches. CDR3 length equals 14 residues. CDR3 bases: TGTGCCAGCAGCTTGGCGGGAGGGCTGGGCGAGCAGTACTTC. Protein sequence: CASSLAGGLGEQYF.

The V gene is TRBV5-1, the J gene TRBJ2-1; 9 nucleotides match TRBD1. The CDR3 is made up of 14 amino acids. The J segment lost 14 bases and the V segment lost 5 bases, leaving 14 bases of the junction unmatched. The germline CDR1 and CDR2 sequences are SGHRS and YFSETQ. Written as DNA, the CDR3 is TGCGCCAGCAGGCCCGGGACAGGGTCCACGATGGAGTTCTTC. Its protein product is CASRPGTGSTMEFF.